These 27 T cell receptor beta chains were sequenced from one sample in a study of shared clonotypes between healthy human individuals. Assay: immunoSEQ multiplex PCR; the TCRdb copy retains only in-frame clones and omits some. Seen here are millions of clones, 85% to 95% observed once, and the top ten hold 0.13%. Sequencing was done on a sample of naive CD4+ T cells sorted from blood. The sample's subset: CD45RA+ positively selected. The receptors were gathered from a man aged 18 to 29 in good health.

The chain links TRBV18 to TRBJ2-3; tentatively, D is TRBD1 (5 bases). The germline CDR1 and CDR2 sequences are KGHSH and LQKENI. V was trimmed by 0 bases and J by 2 bases, leaving 12 bases between them. The CDR3 is 16 amino acids. CDR3 protein: CASSPPLRQSTDTQYF. In DNA form, the CDR3 reads TGTGCCAGCTCACCACCATTAAGACAGTCCACAGATACGCAGTATTTT.

This chain joins TRBV10-2 and TRBJ1-5, with 9 bases fitting TRBD1. This CDR3 has 14 amino acids. Germline trimming cut 5 bases from V and 6 bases from J; bases unmatched to any gene: 5. Germline V lookup: CDR1 WSHSY, CDR2 SAAADI. CDR3 sequence: CASSQQGAGQPQHF. The CDR3 DNA follows: TGCGCCAGCAGTCAACAGGGGGCGGGTCAGCCCCAGCATTTT.

The rearrangement joins TRBV9 to TRBJ2-5; weak D call: TRBD2 (5 bases). Per germline, CDR1 SGDLS and CDR2 YYNGEE. This CDR3 is 14 amino acids long. Trimming removed 2 bases at V and 5 bases at J, with 13 bases between. The CDR3 bases are TGTGCCAGCAGCGTTGCGGGTCTTGGGGAGACCCAGTACTTC. This gives the protein CASSVAGLGETQYF.

This clone occurred once. The chain employs TRBV28 and TRBJ2-7, with 8 bases that match TRBD1. Germline loops: CDR1 MDHEN, CDR2 SYDVKM. Trimming cost V 11 bases and J 0 bases; bases outside gene matches: 18. The CDR3 extends over 17 amino acids. The CDR3 DNA sequence: TGTGCCTCCCACGGCCAGACAAGGACAGGGCACTCCTACGAGCAGTACTTC. This codes for CASHGQTRTGHSYEQYF.

As concerns this clone: A clone one base away is much larger, so this may be a read error. The chain has TRBV11-3 and TRBJ2-2, with D possibly TRBD2 on 5 matching bases. Trimming cost V 6 bases and J 1 base, with 6 bases left between them. In germline, CDR1 is SGHNT, CDR2 YENEEA. The CDR3 totals 13 residues. CDR3 sequence: CASSAGNTGELFF. The DNA of the CDR3 is TGTGCCAGCAGTGCGGGGAACACCGGGGAGCTGTTTTTT.

The gene calls are TRBV5-6 and TRBJ1-1; tentative D call: TRBD1 (6 bases). The CDR3 spans 14 residues. CDR1 is SGHDT, CDR2 YYEEEE, per germline. V lost 5 bases and J 0 bases, leaving 11 bases between the germline ends. CDR3 region: CASRYDRMNTEAFF. DNA for the CDR3: TGTGCCAGCAGATATGACAGGATGAACACTGAAGCTTTCTTT.

As concerns this clone: One junction end disagrees with the germline gene, perhaps due to a read error. The chain has TRBV2 and TRBJ2-7; 9 positions agree with TRBD2. Germline values: CDR1 SNHLY, CDR2 FYNNEI. The CDR3 covers 11 residues. The CDR3 DNA follows: TGTGCCAGCACCTTAGCGGGAGTTTTCGTATTC. Amino acids: CASTLAGVFVF.

The chain has TRBV7-9 and TRBJ1-5; perhaps TRBD1 as D (6 bases). The V end was cut by 5 bases, the J end by 10 bases, with 18 bases between. This CDR3 is 14 amino acids long. The germline V gene encodes CDR1 SEHNR and CDR2 FQNEAQ (reference sequence). CDR3 protein: CASSPPGTFIPQHF. CDR3 nucleotide sequence: TGTGCCAGCAGCCCGCCCGGGACATTCATACCCCAGCATTTT.

The CDR3 DNA follows: TGTGCCAGCAGCTTGGAACAGCCCCCAGAGACCCAGTACTTC. Translating it yields CASSLEQPPETQYF. The chain couples TRBV5-4 to TRBJ2-5; unclear D gene. CDR3 size: 14 residues. Germline values: CDR1 SGHNT, CDR2 YYREEE (reference sequence). With 0 bases removed from V and 4 bases from J, the gap between germline ends came to 10 bases.

The chain links TRBV11-2 to TRBJ1-6, with D possibly matching TRBD1 (6 bases). Germline V gene data show CDR1 as SGHAT and CDR2 as FQNNGV. V lost 3 bases, J lost 0 bases, and 9 bases lay in between. This CDR3 has 16 residues. Written as DNA, the CDR3 is TGTGCCAGCAGCTTTACAGGGAGCTCCTATAATTCACCCCTCCACTTT. It specifies CASSFTGSSYNSPLHF.

The chain carries TRBV27 and TRBJ1-3, with 7 nucleotides matching TRBD1. The CDR3 is 15 amino acids. Germline CDR1 MNHEY, CDR2 SMNVEV (reference sequence). Germline trimming cut 5 bases from V and 1 base from J; bases unmatched to any gene: 5. The CDR3 sequence: CASSVTGFSGNTIYF. CDR3 nucleotide sequence: TGTGCCAGCAGTGTGACAGGGTTTTCTGGAAACACCATATATTTT.

This chain connects TRBV6-1 to TRBJ2-3; no reliable D call. The CDR3 is 11 residues long. CDR1 is MNHNS and CDR2 is SASEGT in the germline V gene. Trimming stripped 2 bases from V and 7 bases from J, with 4 bases between. For the CDR3, the DNA is TGTGCCAGCAGTGAAACGAATACGCAGTATTTT. Its protein product is CASSETNTQYF.

The genes are TRBV7-9 and TRBJ2-5; the match to TRBD1 covers 7 bases. Germline assignment: CDR1 SEHNR and CDR2 FQNEAQ (reference sequence). CDR3 length equals 15 residues. The V and J ends lost 1 base and 5 bases, in that order; junction bases with no gene match: 7. The CDR3 nucleotides are TGTGCCAGCAGCTTAGTCAGACAGGGTAGGGAGACCCAGTACTTC. Amino acids: CASSLVRQGRETQYF.

This chain uses TRBV2 with TRBJ2-3, with 15 bases identical to TRBD2. From germline, CDR1 is SNHLY and CDR2 FYNNEI. This CDR3 is built from 17 residues. V lost 6 bases to trimming and J lost 0 bases; unmatched junction nucleotides: 4. This chain's CDR3 is CASSRTSGGASTDTQYF. The CDR3, as DNA: TGTGCCAGCAGCCGGACTAGCGGGGGGGCTAGCACAGATACGCAGTATTTT.

The CDR3 DNA reads as TGTGCCAGCAACAGGGATAGCAATCAGCCCCAGCATTTT. This encodes CASNRDSNQPQHF. V and J are TRBV6-1 and TRBJ1-5; possibly TRBD1 for D (6 bases). Germline loops: CDR1 MNHNS, CDR2 SASEGT. Trimming shortened V by 7 bases and J by 0 bases, and 7 bases separated the two germline ends. CDR3 size: 13 residues.

The genes are TRBV5-8 and TRBJ2-4; D is undetermined. The CDR3 extends over 18 amino acids. From germline, CDR1 is SGHTS and CDR2 YDEGEE. Trimming took off 3 bases at V and 1 base at J, with 20 bases between the two ends. CDR3 amino acids: CASSYIPFIGWAKNIQYF. The CDR3 DNA sequence: TGTGCCAGCAGCTATATCCCCTTTATAGGGTGGGCCAAAAACATTCAGTACTTC. Variable domain in full (rest from reference TRBV5-8 and TRBJ2-4): EAGVTQSPTHLIKTRGQQATLRCSPISGHTSVYWYQQALGLGLQFLLWYDEGEERNRGNFPPRFSGRQFPNYSSELNVNALELEDSALYLCASSYIPFIGWAKNIQYFGAGTRLSVL.

V and J are TRBV7-2 and TRBJ1-3; D not certain. The V and J ends lost 0 bases and 2 bases respectively, with 11 bases between them. Germline values: CDR1 SGHTA, CDR2 FQGNSA. This CDR3 region has 16 residues. CDR3 region: CASSLAGFSTGNTIYF. The CDR3 nucleotides read TGTGCCAGCAGCTTAGCTGGGTTCTCCACTGGAAACACCATATATTTT.

The rearrangement uses TRBV19 and TRBJ2-7; D perhaps matches TRBD2 (7 bases). The V gene's germline CDR1 is LNHDA and CDR2 SQIVND (reference sequence). Trimming shortened V by 7 bases and J by 2 bases, and 15 bases separated the two germline ends. The CDR3 has 14 residues. Written as DNA, the CDR3 is TGTGCCAGTATGGACGGGGGGCCTCCCTACGAGCAGTACTTC. The encoded protein is CASMDGGPPYEQYF.

The J gene is TRBJ1-2, the V gene TRBV2; 9 bases map to TRBD1. The CDR3 is made up of 13 amino acids. The germline V gene encodes CDR1 SNHLY and CDR2 FYNNEI. V shed 6 bases and J 5 bases; nucleotides not matched to a gene: 4. CDR3 DNA: TGTGCCAGCAGCGTACAGGGGGCGTATGGCTACACCTTC. It codes for CASSVQGAYGYTF.

In DNA, the CDR3 is TGCGCCAGCAGGACAAATGGCAATGAGCAGTTCTTC. This sequence encodes CASRTNGNEQFF. The chain uses TRBV10-2 and TRBJ2-1; no reliable D call. This CDR3 is 12 amino acids long. Germline loops: CDR1 WSHSY, CDR2 SAAADI. Trimming took 6 bases from V and 6 from J, leaving 9 bases between them.

The chain recombines TRBV6-1 with TRBJ1-6; D remains unclear. The ends were cut back, 4 bases at V and 2 bases at J, with 18 bases in the middle. This CDR3 is 18 amino acids long. CDR1 is MNHNS and CDR2 is SASEGT in the germline V gene. The CDR3 sequence is CASSAPLPGKPYNSPLHF. The CDR3 DNA sequence: TGTGCCAGCAGTGCCCCTCTCCCAGGCAAACCCTATAATTCACCCCTCCACTTT.

This chain joins TRBV4-3 and TRBJ1-2; a weak D match, TRBD1 (5 bases). CDR1 and CDR2 (germline): LGHNA, YSLEER. Trimming shortened V by 1 base and J by 8 bases, and 20 bases separated the two germline ends. The CDR3 consists of 16 residues. This CDR3 is CASSQAVLTWGLGYTF. The CDR3 bases are TGCGCCAGCAGCCAAGCAGTTCTCACCTGGGGCTTGGGCTACACCTTC.

The chain links TRBV5-1 to TRBJ2-5; D is perhaps TRBD2 (6 bases). The germline gives CDR1 SGHRS, CDR2 YFSETQ. The CDR3 consists of 14 residues. Trimming cost V 0 bases and J 3 bases, with 9 bases left between them. The DNA of the CDR3 is TGCGCCAGCAGCTTGGGCGGGGTGGAAGAGACCCAGTACTTC. It encodes CASSLGGVEETQYF.

V is TRBV18 and J is TRBJ1-2; D ambiguous. The CDR3 is made up of 15 amino acids. Germline loops: CDR1 KGHSH, CDR2 LQKENI. The ends were cut back, 0 bases at V and 0 bases at J, with 8 bases in the middle. The CDR3 sequence is CASSPPQAPNYGYTF. The CDR3 nucleotides read TGTGCCAGCTCACCACCCCAGGCTCCTAACTATGGCTACACCTTC.

This clone was recorded only once. Distinct nucleotide sequences in the sample also encode this CDR3. The chain recombines TRBV30 with TRBJ1-6; D gene uncertain. V was pared by 0 bases and J by 7 bases, with 7 bases between. The CDR3 covers 13 residues. The germline gives CDR1 GTSNPN, CDR2 SVGIG (reference sequence). The CDR3 sequence is CAWSVVGNSPLHF. CDR3 sequence (DNA): TGTGCCTGGAGTGTAGTGGGCAATTCACCCCTCCACTTT. Full variable domain (rest looked up from reference TRBV30 and TRBJ1-6): SQTIHQWPATLVQPVGSPLSLECTVEGTSNPNLYWYRQAAGRGLQLLFYSVGIGQISSEVPQNLSASRPQDRQFILSSKKLLLSDSGFYLCAWSVVGNSPLHFGNGTRLTVT.

The chain recombines TRBV10-2 with TRBJ2-5; D remains unclear. In germline, CDR1 is WSHSY, CDR2 SAAADI. V shed 6 bases and J shed 5 bases, with 13 bases lying between them. This CDR3 is built from 13 residues. The CDR3 DNA is TGCGCCAGCAGGAAGGGTGTAGGGGAGACCCAGTACTTC. This gives the protein CASRKGVGETQYF.

The gene calls are TRBV6-1 and TRBJ1-2, with a possible D match to TRBD1 (6 bases). Trimming pared 6 bases from V and 1 base from J, leaving 12 bases between. Germline V gene sequence: CDR1 MNHNS, CDR2 SASEGT. The CDR3 spans 14 residues. Written as DNA, the CDR3 is TGTGCCAGCAGGGTCCCGGACAGTAACTATGGCTACACCTTC. This codes for CASRVPDSNYGYTF.